This TCR beta chain stems from a study of blood T cell repertoires in COVID-19. Clones were read by immunoSEQ multiplex PCR, and TCRdb kept only the in-frame ones, dropping some. This sample has 290,000 or so clones, with 90% found just once. The V gene end was trimmed by 2 bases and the J gene end by 4 bases; junction bases not matched to a gene: 6. This CDR3 has 16 amino acids. CDR1 and CDR2 from the germline V gene are MNHEY and SMNVEV (reference sequence). Self-reported history from a screening survey and questionnaire set each donor's cohort. The TCR sequence derives from a woman in her 30s who had recovered from COVID-19. Material for sequencing was PBMCs or T cells enriched from blood (not recorded which). This chain joins TRBV27 and TRBJ2-1, with 9 bases lining up with TRBD2. The DNA for the CDR3 is TGTGCCAGCAGTTTAGGGGCCACTAGCGGGTACAATGAGCAGTTCTTC. This codes for CASSLGATSGYNEQFF.